What follows describes a single T cell receptor (beta chain). The data are from a study of blood T cell repertoires in COVID-19. Study summary: Specimens from acute and convalescent COVID-19 originated in the United States, Italy and Spain. PBMCs, B-cell-depleted T cells, or T cells were the source of the cDNA or gDNA that made up the material.

In the source study's methods: Estimation of nucleated cell counts was performed using reference gene primer amplification. Produced via immunoSEQ multiplex PCR; TCRdb's table is partial and in-frame only. That table supplies the V and J calls and clone size; D and trimming were determined from the DNA. The table has approximately 59,000 clones, around 83% seen once. Germline CDR1 and CDR2: LGHDT and YNNKEL (reference sequence). Trimming at V came to 6 bases and at J to 2 bases, leaving 0 bases not matched to a gene. The CDR3 contains 12 residues. The receptor was derived from a woman older than 75 with acute or convalescent COVID-19. The V gene is TRBV3-1 (or the pseudogene TRBV3-2), the J gene TRBJ1-2, with 7 bases fitting TRBD1. Source material: peripheral blood. CDR3 coding DNA: TGTGCCAGCAGACAGGGGAACTATGGCTACACCTTC. This encodes CASRQGNYGYTF.